Detailed here is one TCR beta chain. This specimen belongs to a study of cytomegalovirus exposure and HLA in healthy donors. Unmatched junction bases numbered 5, after V lost 6 bases and J lost 0 bases. Germline CDR1 reads MDHEN; CDR2 reads SYDVKM. This CDR3 has 15 residues. Primers: 60 Vbeta forward and 13 Jbeta reverse. Assay: immunoSEQ multiplex PCR; the TCRdb copy retains only in-frame clones and omits some. The repertoire consists of some 130,000 clones, with 76% occurring once and the leading ten covering around 3.2%. The sequenced material came from PBMCs. The receptor's source is a man in his forties or fifties in good health and CMV-seronegative. This chain joins TRBV28 and TRBJ1-5; TRBD1 aligns across 7 bases. The CDR3 nucleotides read TGTGCCAGCAGGGGGACAGTTTATAGCAATCAGCCCCAGCATTTT. Translated, it gives CASRGTVYSNQPQHF.